In its sample, the clone carrying this T cell receptor (beta chain) was seen once. Its target is unknown. The sample is drawn from a study of shared clonotypes between healthy human individuals. CDR1 SGHRS and CDR2 YFSETQ come from the germline V gene. Trimming cost V 1 base and J 0 bases, with 5 bases left between them. The CDR3 runs 14 residues. The study's findings and limits: Estimated richness values were generally larger in naive subsets than in memory subsets.

TCRdb's copy holds only in-frame clones and misses some; the assay was immunoSEQ multiplex PCR. Seen here are some 2,500,000 clones, about nine tenths observed once, and the top ten hold more than 0.35%. The sample consisted of naive CD4+ T cells from PBMCs. The subset was: CD45RA+ positively selected. This clonotype was obtained from a man between 18 and 35 years old in good health. Some clones in this sample may be carry-over from other donors' samples. V is TRBV5-1 and J is TRBJ1-5; D gene unclear. The CDR3 protein is CASSLSDSNQPQHF. The CDR3 DNA is TGCGCCAGCAGCTTGAGCGATAGCAATCAGCCCCAGCATTTT.